This T cell receptor beta chain stems from a study of blood T cell repertoires in COVID-19. Study-level background: Sites across the United States, Italy and Spain contributed samples from acute and convalescent COVID-19.

This clone was seen just once. Method: immunoSEQ multiplex PCR; TCRdb's copy keeps in-frame clones and lacks some. The repertoire holds 490,000 or so clones, with less than 90% as singletons. Germline V gene data show CDR1 as MDHEN and CDR2 as SYDVKM. V lost 5 bases and J 9 bases, leaving 13 bases between the germline ends. This CDR3 region has 12 residues. The chain combines TRBV28 with TRBJ1-1, with a tentative D call TRBD1 (6 bases). The sequenced sample was PBMCs or T cells enriched from blood (not recorded which). This clonotype was obtained from a woman in her fifties or sixties who had recovered from COVID-19. CDR3 sequence reads: CASSPEWGQAFF. The CDR3 nucleotides read TGTGCCAGCAGTCCCGAGTGGGGGCAAGCTTTCTTT.